A single sample is the source of the 8 T cell receptor beta chains below, sequenced in a study of blood T cell repertoires in COVID-19. Profiling relied on immunoSEQ multiplex PCR, and the TCRdb table lists in-frame clones only, not all of them. The sample lists 200,000 or so clones, around 80% occurring once. The material sequenced was peripheral blood. Every receptor here comes from a woman in her 70s with acute or convalescent COVID-19.

The chain carries TRBV15 and TRBJ1-2; unclear D gene. The CDR3 is made up of 13 amino acids. Trimming shortened V by 0 bases and J by 7 bases, and 9 bases separated the two germline ends. The germline CDR1 and CDR2 sequences are LNHNV and YYDKDF (reference sequence). CDR3 amino acids: CATSREEGGGYTF. CDR3 nucleotide sequence: TGTGCCACCAGCAGAGAGGAGGGTGGTGGCTACACCTTC.

The genes are TRBV24-1 and TRBJ2-5; TRBD1 agrees at 9 bases. Germline V lookup: CDR1 KGHDR, CDR2 SFDVKD. The CDR3 has 15 amino acids. With V trimmed by 1 base and J by 4 bases, 3 bases remained unmatched. CDR3 nucleotides: TGTGCCACCAGTGATTTAGGACAGGGGAGAGAGACCCAGTACTTC. Amino acids: CATSDLGQGRETQYF.

This chain uses TRBV28 with TRBJ2-7, with D possibly matching TRBD2 (6 bases). V was clipped by 5 bases and J by 5 bases, with 19 bases between them. The CDR3 is 15 residues long. In germline, CDR1 is MDHEN, CDR2 SYDVKM. The CDR3: CASSTRSGEEDEQYF. In nucleotides, the CDR3 is TGTGCCAGCAGTACCCGTAGCGGAGAGGAGGACGAGCAGTACTTC.

The V call is TRBV7-8, the J call TRBJ2-6; no reliable D call. CDR1 and CDR2 from the germline V gene are SGHVS and FQNEAQ. V lost 5 bases, J lost 4 bases, and 15 bases lay in between. This CDR3 contains 16 residues. CDR3 bases: TGTGCCAGCAGCCTTACGCCCGGAGCCGGGGCCAACGTCCTGACTTTC. This translates into CASSLTPGAGANVLTF.

The V gene is TRBV2, the J gene TRBJ1-2, with D possibly TRBD1 on 6 matching bases. The V gene lost 5 bases and the J gene lost 3 bases, with 10 bases spanning the gap. From germline, CDR1 is SNHLY and CDR2 FYNNEI. This CDR3 has 13 amino acids. CDR3: CASSPTGDYGYTF. CDR3 sequence (DNA): TGTGCCAGCAGTCCGACAGGCGACTATGGCTACACCTTC. The full variable domain, its missing parts supplied by reference TRBV2 and TRBJ1-2, is EPEVTQTPSHQVTQMGQEVILRCVPISNHLYFYWYRQILGQKVEFLVSFYNNEISEKSEIFDDQFSVERPDGSNFTLKIRSTKLEDSAMYFCASSPTGDYGYTFGSGTRLTVV.

In its sample, this clone was seen a few times. The CDR3: CSVARWAGGYNEQFF. The CDR3 DNA sequence: TGCAGCGTTGCCCGCTGGGCGGGAGGGTACAATGAGCAGTTCTTC. The chain joins TRBV29-1 to TRBJ2-1; 9 nucleotides align to TRBD2. Germline CDR1 and CDR2: SQVTM and ANQGSEA. V shed 4 bases and J 4 bases; nucleotides not matched to a gene: 8. There are 15 residues in the CDR3.

This clone was observed once. This rearrangement joins TRBV5-1 to TRBJ2-1; D is perhaps TRBD2 (5 bases). This CDR3 has 15 amino acids. The germline V and J ends were trimmed by 7 bases and 3 bases, with 17 bases remaining between them. From germline, CDR1 is SGHRS and CDR2 YFSETQ. Here the CDR3 reads CASSSGPEGYNEQFF. Written as DNA, the CDR3 is TGCGCCAGCTCGTCCGGGCCCGAGGGCTACAATGAGCAGTTCTTC.

DNA for the CDR3: TGTGCCAGCATGGGGACAGGGGGCTACACCGGGGAGCTGTTTTTT. Amino acids: CASMGTGGYTGELFF. This rearrangement joins TRBV2 to TRBJ2-2, with 12 positions matching TRBD1. With V trimmed by 7 bases and J by 3 bases, 3 bases remained unmatched. Germline CDR1 SNHLY, CDR2 FYNNEI. The CDR3 runs 15 residues.